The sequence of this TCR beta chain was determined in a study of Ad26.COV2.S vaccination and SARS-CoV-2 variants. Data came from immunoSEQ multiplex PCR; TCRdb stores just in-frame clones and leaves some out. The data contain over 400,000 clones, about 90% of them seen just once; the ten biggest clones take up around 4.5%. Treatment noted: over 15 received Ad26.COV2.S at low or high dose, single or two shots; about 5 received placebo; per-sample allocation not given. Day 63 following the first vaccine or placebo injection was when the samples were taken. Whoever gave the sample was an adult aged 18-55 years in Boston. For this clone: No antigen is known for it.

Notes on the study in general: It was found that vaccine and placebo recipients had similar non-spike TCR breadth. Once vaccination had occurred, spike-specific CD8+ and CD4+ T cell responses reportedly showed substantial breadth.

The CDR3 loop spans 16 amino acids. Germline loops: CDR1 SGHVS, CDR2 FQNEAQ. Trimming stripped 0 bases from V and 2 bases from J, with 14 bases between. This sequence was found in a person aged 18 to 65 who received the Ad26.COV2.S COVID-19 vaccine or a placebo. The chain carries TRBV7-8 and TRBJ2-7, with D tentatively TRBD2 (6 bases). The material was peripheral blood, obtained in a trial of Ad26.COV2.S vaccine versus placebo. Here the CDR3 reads CASSLAPGLTTYEQYF. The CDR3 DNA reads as TGTGCCAGCAGCTTAGCCCCGGGACTGACAACCTACGAGCAGTACTTC.